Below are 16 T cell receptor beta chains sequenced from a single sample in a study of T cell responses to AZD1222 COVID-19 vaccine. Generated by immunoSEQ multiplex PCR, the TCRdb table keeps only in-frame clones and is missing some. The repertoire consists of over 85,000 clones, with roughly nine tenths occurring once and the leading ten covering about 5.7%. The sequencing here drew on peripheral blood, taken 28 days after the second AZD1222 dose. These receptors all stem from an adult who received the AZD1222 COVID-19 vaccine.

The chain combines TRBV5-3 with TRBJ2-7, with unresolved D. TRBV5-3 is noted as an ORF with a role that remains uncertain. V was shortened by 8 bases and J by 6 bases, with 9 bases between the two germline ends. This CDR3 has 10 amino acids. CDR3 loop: CASTLGEQYF. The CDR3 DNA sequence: TGTGCCAGCACCTTGGGCGAGCAGTACTTC.

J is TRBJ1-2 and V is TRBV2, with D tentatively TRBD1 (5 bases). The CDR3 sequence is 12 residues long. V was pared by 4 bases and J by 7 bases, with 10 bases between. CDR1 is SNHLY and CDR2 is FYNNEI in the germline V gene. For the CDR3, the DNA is TGTGCCAGCAGTGGAGATGGGGGTGGCTACACCTTC. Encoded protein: CASSGDGGGYTF.

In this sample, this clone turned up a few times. In DNA form, the CDR3 reads TGTGCCAGCAGTTACCGCGAGGGCGGCTACACCTTC. Its translation is CASSYREGGYTF. The chain joins TRBV6-2 or TRBV6-3 to TRBJ1-2; D unresolved. This CDR3 is built from 12 residues. The ends were cut back, 2 bases at V and 8 bases at J, with 9 bases in the middle. CDR1 MNHEY and CDR2 SVGEGT come from the germline V gene.

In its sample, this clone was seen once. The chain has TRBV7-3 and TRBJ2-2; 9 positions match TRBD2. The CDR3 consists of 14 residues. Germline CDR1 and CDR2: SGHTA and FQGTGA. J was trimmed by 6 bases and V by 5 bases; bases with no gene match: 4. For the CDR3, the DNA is TGTGCCAGCAGCGCGGGACTAGCCGCCGGGGAGCTGTTTTTT. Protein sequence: CASSAGLAAGELFF.

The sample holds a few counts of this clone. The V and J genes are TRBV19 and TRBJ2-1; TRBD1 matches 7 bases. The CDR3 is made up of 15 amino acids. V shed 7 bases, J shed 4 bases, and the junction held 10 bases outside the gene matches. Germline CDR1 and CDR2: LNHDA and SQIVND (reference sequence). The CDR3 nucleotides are TGTGCCAGTACCTCGGGACAGAGACTTTACAATGAGCAGTTCTTC. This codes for CASTSGQRLYNEQFF.

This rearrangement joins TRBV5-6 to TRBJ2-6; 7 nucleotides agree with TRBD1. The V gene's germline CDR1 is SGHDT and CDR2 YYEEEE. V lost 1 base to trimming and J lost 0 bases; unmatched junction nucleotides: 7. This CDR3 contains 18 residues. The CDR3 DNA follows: TGTGCCAGCAGCTTGAAGGGACAGTTGAGCTCTGGGGCCAACGTCCTGACTTTC. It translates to CASSLKGQLSSGANVLTF.

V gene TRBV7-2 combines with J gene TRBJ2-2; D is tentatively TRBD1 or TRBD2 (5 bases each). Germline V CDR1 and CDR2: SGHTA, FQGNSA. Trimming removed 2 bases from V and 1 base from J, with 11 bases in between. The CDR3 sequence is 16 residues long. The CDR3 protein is CASSLMVGVNTGELFF. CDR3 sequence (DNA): TGTGCCAGCAGCTTAATGGTGGGGGTGAACACCGGGGAGCTGTTTTTT.

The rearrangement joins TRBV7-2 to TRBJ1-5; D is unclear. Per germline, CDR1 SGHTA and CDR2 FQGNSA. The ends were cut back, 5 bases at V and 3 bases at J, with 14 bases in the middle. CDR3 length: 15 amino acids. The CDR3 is CASSQQITPNQPQHF. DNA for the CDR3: TGTGCCAGCAGCCAACAGATTACCCCCAATCAGCCCCAGCATTTT.

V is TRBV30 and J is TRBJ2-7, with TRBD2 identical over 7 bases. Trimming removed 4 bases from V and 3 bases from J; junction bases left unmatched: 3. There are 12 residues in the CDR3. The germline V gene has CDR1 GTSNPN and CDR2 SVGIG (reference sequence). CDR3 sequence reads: CAWITGGYEQYF. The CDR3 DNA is TGTGCCTGGATAACGGGGGGCTACGAGCAGTACTTC.

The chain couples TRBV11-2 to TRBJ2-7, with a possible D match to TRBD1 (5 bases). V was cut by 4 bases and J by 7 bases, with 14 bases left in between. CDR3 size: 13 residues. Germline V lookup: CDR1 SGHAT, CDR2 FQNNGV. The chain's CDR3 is CASSSTGLGEQYV. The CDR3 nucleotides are TGTGCCAGCAGCTCTACAGGTTTGGGGGAGCAGTACGTC.

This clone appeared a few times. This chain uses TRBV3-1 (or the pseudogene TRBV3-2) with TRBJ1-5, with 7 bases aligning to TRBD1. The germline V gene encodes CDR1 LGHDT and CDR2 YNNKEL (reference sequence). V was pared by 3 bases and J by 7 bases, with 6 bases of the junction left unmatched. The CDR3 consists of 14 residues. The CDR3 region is CASSQTGNEQPQHF. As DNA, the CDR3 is TGTGCCAGCAGCCAGACAGGGAATGAACAGCCCCAGCATTTT.

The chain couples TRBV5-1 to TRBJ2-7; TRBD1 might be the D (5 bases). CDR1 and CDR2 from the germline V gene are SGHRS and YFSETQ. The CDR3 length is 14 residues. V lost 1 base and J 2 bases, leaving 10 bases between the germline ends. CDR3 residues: CASSLTQGAYEQYV. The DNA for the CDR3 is TGCGCCAGCAGCTTGACGCAGGGTGCCTACGAGCAGTACGTC.

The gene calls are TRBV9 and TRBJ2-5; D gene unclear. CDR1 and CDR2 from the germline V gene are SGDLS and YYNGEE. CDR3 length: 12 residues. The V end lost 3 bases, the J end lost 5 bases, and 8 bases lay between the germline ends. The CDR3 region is CASSGLTETQYF. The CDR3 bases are TGTGCCAGCAGCGGCCTAACGGAGACCCAGTACTTC.

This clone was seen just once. Here the CDR3 DNA reads TGCAGCGTTGAAAGGGCTACCGGGAGCACAGATACGCAGTATTTT. As protein: CSVERATGSTDTQYF. V gene TRBV29-1 combines with J gene TRBJ2-3; D gene ambiguous. CDR3 length: 15 residues. V was pared by 2 bases and J by 0 bases, with 12 bases between. Germline CDR1 SQVTM, CDR2 ANQGSEA.

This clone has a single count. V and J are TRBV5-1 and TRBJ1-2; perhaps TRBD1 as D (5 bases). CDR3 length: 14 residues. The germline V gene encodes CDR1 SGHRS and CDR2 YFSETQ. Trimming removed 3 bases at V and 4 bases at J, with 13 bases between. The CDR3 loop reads CASSYEGLSYGYTF. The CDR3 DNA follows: TGCGCCAGCAGCTACGAGGGGCTCAGCTATGGCTACACCTTC.

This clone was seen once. The CDR3 here is CASSEVGGVVHSPLHF. CDR3 nucleotide sequence: TGTGCCAGCAGTGAAGTTGGGGGGGTAGTGCATTCACCCCTCCACTTT. The V gene is TRBV6-1, the J gene TRBJ1-6; a weak D match, TRBD1 (5 bases). The CDR3 spans 16 residues. Germline V gene lookup returns CDR1 MNHNS and CDR2 SASEGT. Deletions cut 1 base from V and 8 bases from J, with 15 bases between.